These T cell receptor beta chains were read from a single sample in a study of blood T cell repertoires in COVID-19. Sequenced by immunoSEQ multiplex PCR; TCRdb stores in-frame clones only, minus some. The repertoire holds about 260,000 clones, with 90% as singletons. The sample was peripheral blood. All receptors come from a woman aged 40 to 50 with acute or convalescent COVID-19. Both conserved end residues are part of each CDR3. Fields, in order: V gene, clone size, J gene, D gene, CDR3 DNA, CDR3 protein. A D gene is named only where the DNA matches it firmly. Rows may omit the clone size; those that give it use once, few, many or a size class.

v_gene: TRBV7-2
abundance: -
j_gene: TRBJ1-2
d_gene: -
CDR3nt: TGTGCCAGCAGCTTAGTCAAAAGACTGCATGGCTACACCTTC
CDR3aa: CASSLVKRLHGYTF

v_gene: TRBV3-1/TRBV3-2
abundance: -
j_gene: TRBJ1-2
d_gene: -
CDR3nt: TGTGCCAGCAGCCAAGGGGAGTTCTATGGCTACACCTTC
CDR3aa: CASSQGEFYGYTF

v_gene: TRBV10-3
abundance: -
j_gene: TRBJ1-2
d_gene: -
CDR3nt: TGTGCCATCAGCGCTGACACCTATGGCTACACCTTC
CDR3aa: CAISADTYGYTF

v_gene: TRBV12-5
abundance: -
j_gene: TRBJ2-5
d_gene: TRBD2
CDR3nt: TGTGCTAGTGGTTTCAAATCCGGACTAGCGGGGGCCCAAGAGACCCAGTACTTC
CDR3aa: CASGFKSGLAGAQETQYF

v_gene: TRBV28
abundance: -
j_gene: TRBJ1-1
d_gene: TRBD1
CDR3nt: TGTGCCAGCCGGGACAGGGGTCCTCCTAGGACTGAAGCTTTCTTT
CDR3aa: CASRDRGPPRTEAFF

v_gene: TRBV5-1
abundance: -
j_gene: TRBJ2-3
d_gene: TRBD2
CDR3nt: TGCGCCAGCACCCTGAGGGCTAGCGGGCGCACAGATACGCAGTATTTT
CDR3aa: CASTLRASGRTDTQYF

v_gene: TRBV5-4
abundance: many
j_gene: TRBJ1-2
d_gene: TRBD1
CDR3nt: TGTGCCAGCAGCATCTCGGACAGGGGGCGCACCTATGGCTACACCTTC
CDR3aa: CASSISDRGRTYGYTF

v_gene: TRBV11-2
abundance: -
j_gene: TRBJ1-4
d_gene: -
CDR3nt: TGTGCCAGCAGCTTTCTCACAGGGAATAATGAAAAACTGTTTTTT
CDR3aa: CASSFLTGNNEKLFF

v_gene: TRBV29-1
abundance: once
j_gene: TRBJ1-2
d_gene: TRBD1
CDR3nt: TGCAGCGTTGGCCCTGGCAACAGGGGGATCTATGGCTACACCTTC
CDR3aa: CSVGPGNRGIYGYTF

v_gene: TRBV4-1
abundance: -
j_gene: TRBJ2-1
d_gene: TRBD2
CDR3nt: TGCGCCCGCAGCCGACAGCGGGGGGGATACAATGAGCAGTTCTTC
CDR3aa: CARSRQRGGYNEQFF

v_gene: TRBV19
abundance: -
j_gene: TRBJ2-3
d_gene: TRBD2
CDR3nt: TGTGCCAGTAGTTCGACTAGCGGGGGCGTCACAGATACGCAGTATTTT
CDR3aa: CASSSTSGGVTDTQYF

v_gene: TRBV7-9
abundance: -
j_gene: TRBJ1-2
d_gene: TRBD1
CDR3nt: TGTGCCAGCAGCTTAGGACAGGGAATAACCTATGGCTACACCTTC
CDR3aa: CASSLGQGITYGYTF

v_gene: TRBV24-1
abundance: -
j_gene: TRBJ2-2
d_gene: TRBD1
CDR3nt: TGTGCCACCAGTTCAGGGACAGGGCCGAACACCGGGGAGCTGTTTTTT
CDR3aa: CATSSGTGPNTGELFF

v_gene: TRBV30
abundance: -
j_gene: TRBJ1-1
d_gene: -
CDR3nt: TGTGCCTGGAGTGTACGGAGAGGGTGGAACACTGAAGCTTTCTTT
CDR3aa: CAWSVRRGWNTEAFF

v_gene: TRBV15
abundance: -
j_gene: TRBJ1-2
d_gene: TRBD1
CDR3nt: TGTGCCACCAGCTACGGACAGGGGGCGAACTATGGCTACACCTTC
CDR3aa: CATSYGQGANYGYTF

v_gene: TRBV30
abundance: -
j_gene: TRBJ1-4
d_gene: -
CDR3nt: TGTGCCGCCGGGAACTTAGCTAGTGAAAAACTGTTTTTT
CDR3aa: CAAGNLASEKLFF

v_gene: TRBV3-1/TRBV3-2
abundance: -
j_gene: TRBJ2-5
d_gene: TRBD2
CDR3nt: TGTGCCAGCAGCCAACTAGCGGGGCAAGAGACCCAGTACTTC
CDR3aa: CASSQLAGQETQYF

v_gene: TRBV5-4
abundance: -
j_gene: TRBJ2-1
d_gene: -
CDR3nt: TGTGCCAGCAGCCCCAAGGGAGCTGAGCAGTTCTTC
CDR3aa: CASSPKGAEQFF

v_gene: TRBV15
abundance: -
j_gene: TRBJ2-3
d_gene: -
CDR3nt: TGTGCCACCAGCAGAGACTTTATAACGCAGTATTTT
CDR3aa: CATSRDFITQYF

v_gene: TRBV19
abundance: -
j_gene: TRBJ1-2
d_gene: -
CDR3nt: TGTGCCAGTCACAACCTCTGGCAGGCTGGCTACACCTTC
CDR3aa: CASHNLWQAGYTF

v_gene: TRBV2
abundance: -
j_gene: TRBJ1-2
d_gene: TRBD1
CDR3nt: TGTGCCAGCAGCGGGACAGGGGGTAGAGGCTACACCTTC
CDR3aa: CASSGTGGRGYTF

v_gene: TRBV10-2
abundance: -
j_gene: TRBJ2-5
d_gene: -
CDR3nt: TGCGCCAGCAGTGAGAGACATAACTTCCAAGAGACCCAGTACTTC
CDR3aa: CASSERHNFQETQYF

v_gene: TRBV4-2
abundance: -
j_gene: TRBJ1-2
d_gene: -
CDR3nt: TGTGCCAGCAGCCAAGATCATGCGGATAACTATGGCTACACCTTC
CDR3aa: CASSQDHADNYGYTF

v_gene: TRBV12-5
abundance: -
j_gene: TRBJ1-2
d_gene: TRBD1
CDR3nt: TGTGCTAGTGGTTTGGAAACAGGGGGAGGCTACACCTTC
CDR3aa: CASGLETGGGYTF

v_gene: TRBV3-1/TRBV3-2
abundance: -
j_gene: TRBJ2-2
d_gene: -
CDR3nt: TGTGCCAGCAGCCTGAGTATGAACACCGGGGAGCTGTTTTTT
CDR3aa: CASSLSMNTGELFF

v_gene: TRBV2
abundance: -
j_gene: TRBJ2-2
d_gene: TRBD2
CDR3nt: TGTGCCAGCAGTGAACGGGGGGGGCCCTCCGGGGAGCTGTTTTTT
CDR3aa: CASSERGGPSGELFF

v_gene: TRBV6-5
abundance: -
j_gene: TRBJ2-1
d_gene: -
CDR3nt: TGTGCCAGCAGTTACCACGGCCGGGATGAGCAGTTCTTC
CDR3aa: CASSYHGRDEQFF

v_gene: TRBV14
abundance: once
j_gene: TRBJ1-1
d_gene: -
CDR3nt: TGTGCCAGCAGCCTGCGGGGGGGGCCGACTGAAGCTTTCTTT
CDR3aa: CASSLRGGPTEAFF

v_gene: TRBV18
abundance: -
j_gene: TRBJ1-2
d_gene: -
CDR3nt: TGTGCCAGCACGGACACCCGGGACTATGGCTACACCTTC
CDR3aa: CASTDTRDYGYTF

v_gene: TRBV7-2
abundance: -
j_gene: TRBJ2-5
d_gene: TRBD1
CDR3nt: TGTGCCAGCAGCTTACAGGGACAGGGGGCACAAGAGACCCAGTACTTC
CDR3aa: CASSLQGQGAQETQYF

v_gene: TRBV24-1
abundance: once
j_gene: TRBJ2-1
d_gene: TRBD1
CDR3nt: TGTGCCACCAGTGATTTAGGGCAGGGGGCTAGTTCGTTGAATGAGCAGTTCTTC
CDR3aa: CATSDLGQGASSLNEQFF

v_gene: TRBV7-8
abundance: -
j_gene: TRBJ1-1
d_gene: -
CDR3nt: TGTGCCAGCAGCTTAGAGGCAGGGAATGTGGCTGAAGCTTTCTTT
CDR3aa: CASSLEAGNVAEAFF

v_gene: TRBV3-1/TRBV3-2
abundance: -
j_gene: TRBJ1-6
d_gene: TRBD1
CDR3nt: TGTGCCAGCAGCCAAGGCAGACAGGGTGATCTCGGCACCTATAATTCACCCCTCCACTTT
CDR3aa: CASSQGRQGDLGTYNSPLHF

v_gene: TRBV7-9
abundance: few
j_gene: TRBJ1-6
d_gene: -
CDR3nt: TGTGCCAGCAGCTTGGGGACACTTAATTCACCCCTCCACTTT
CDR3aa: CASSLGTLNSPLHF

v_gene: TRBV6-4
abundance: -
j_gene: TRBJ1-2
d_gene: -
CDR3nt: TGTGCCAGCAGTGACGGTGGGGGGTCAGACTACACCTTC
CDR3aa: CASSDGGGSDYTF

v_gene: TRBV9
abundance: -
j_gene: TRBJ2-3
d_gene: TRBD2
CDR3nt: TGTGCCAGCAGCCTAGGGAAGCGGGGGCTCACAGATACGCAGTATTTT
CDR3aa: CASSLGKRGLTDTQYF

v_gene: TRBV6-5
abundance: -
j_gene: TRBJ1-1
d_gene: -
CDR3nt: TGTGCCAGCATCGAGGGCGCTGAAGCTTTCTTT
CDR3aa: CASIEGAEAFF

v_gene: TRBV5-1
abundance: -
j_gene: TRBJ1-3
d_gene: TRBD1
CDR3nt: TGCGCCAGCAGCTTCGGACAGGGTGATGGAAACACCATATATTTT
CDR3aa: CASSFGQGDGNTIYF

v_gene: TRBV30
abundance: -
j_gene: TRBJ2-1
d_gene: TRBD2
CDR3nt: TGTGCCTGGAGTTCCTCCCCGACTAGCAAGGCCTACAATGAGCAGTTCTTC
CDR3aa: CAWSSSPTSKAYNEQFF

v_gene: TRBV11-2
abundance: -
j_gene: TRBJ2-5
d_gene: TRBD1
CDR3nt: TGTGCCAGCAGCCCCGACAGGGTCCAAGAGACCCAGTACTTC
CDR3aa: CASSPDRVQETQYF

v_gene: TRBV27
abundance: -
j_gene: TRBJ1-1
d_gene: -
CDR3nt: TGTGCCACCCGTTACGGAGAGGACACTGAAGCTTTCTTT
CDR3aa: CATRYGEDTEAFF

v_gene: TRBV5-1
abundance: few
j_gene: TRBJ1-1
d_gene: -
CDR3nt: TGCGCCAGCAGCTTGGCGGTCGGCGGGGCGGACACTGAAGCTTTCTTT
CDR3aa: CASSLAVGGADTEAFF

v_gene: TRBV14
abundance: -
j_gene: TRBJ2-5
d_gene: -
CDR3nt: TGTGCCAGCAGCCCACTTCACCAAGCGGGCCAAGAGACCCAGTACTTC
CDR3aa: CASSPLHQAGQETQYF

v_gene: TRBV5-1
abundance: -
j_gene: TRBJ1-2
d_gene: -
CDR3nt: TGCGCCAGCAGCTTAAAACAGGGTCCCGGGGGCTACACCTTC
CDR3aa: CASSLKQGPGGYTF

v_gene: TRBV19
abundance: -
j_gene: TRBJ2-6
d_gene: -
CDR3nt: TGTGCCAGTAGCCTCTCTGGGGCCAACGTCCTGACTTTC
CDR3aa: CASSLSGANVLTF

v_gene: TRBV2
abundance: -
j_gene: TRBJ1-1
d_gene: -
CDR3nt: TGTGCCAGCAACACAAAACGGGAGACTGAAGCTTTCTTT
CDR3aa: CASNTKRETEAFF

v_gene: TRBV20-1
abundance: -
j_gene: TRBJ1-2
d_gene: TRBD1
CDR3nt: TGCAGTGCTAGACAGGGGGGAGGCTACACCTTC
CDR3aa: CSARQGGGYTF

v_gene: TRBV11-2
abundance: -
j_gene: TRBJ1-2
d_gene: -
CDR3nt: TGTGCCAGCAGCTCTACCGGACAATTCTATGGCTACACCTTC
CDR3aa: CASSSTGQFYGYTF

v_gene: TRBV6-2/TRBV6-3
abundance: -
j_gene: TRBJ2-2
d_gene: -
CDR3nt: TGTGCCAGCAGTTACAGGGGTACCGGGGAGCTGTTTTTT
CDR3aa: CASSYRGTGELFF

v_gene: TRBV14
abundance: -
j_gene: TRBJ1-2
d_gene: -
CDR3nt: TGTGCCAGCAGCCCCATTGGTCTCGGCTATGGCTACACCTTC
CDR3aa: CASSPIGLGYGYTF

v_gene: TRBV11-3
abundance: -
j_gene: TRBJ2-2
d_gene: -
CDR3nt: TGTGCCAGCAGCTTAGACCCTACGAACACCGGGGAGCTGTTTTTT
CDR3aa: CASSLDPTNTGELFF

v_gene: TRBV19
abundance: few
j_gene: TRBJ1-1
d_gene: -
CDR3nt: TGTGCCAGTAGTGTAGGCGGGGGGAACACTGAAGCTTTCTTT
CDR3aa: CASSVGGGNTEAFF